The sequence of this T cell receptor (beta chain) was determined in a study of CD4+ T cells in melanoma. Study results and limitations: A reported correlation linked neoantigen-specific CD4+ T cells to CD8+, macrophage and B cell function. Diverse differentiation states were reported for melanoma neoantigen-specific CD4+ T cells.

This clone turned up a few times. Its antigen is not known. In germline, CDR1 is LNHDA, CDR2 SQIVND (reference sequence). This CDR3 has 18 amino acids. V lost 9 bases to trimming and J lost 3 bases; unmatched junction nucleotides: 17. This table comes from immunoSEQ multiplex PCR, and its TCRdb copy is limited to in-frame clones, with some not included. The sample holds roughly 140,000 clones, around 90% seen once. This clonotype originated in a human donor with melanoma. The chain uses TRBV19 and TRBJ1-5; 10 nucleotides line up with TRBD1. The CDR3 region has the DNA TGTGCCAGCACAGGACAGGGGGGAAATCGAGTGGTCAATCAGCCCCAGCATTTT. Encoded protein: CASTGQGGNRVVNQPQHF.